The 27 T cell receptor beta chains listed next were all sequenced from one sample in a study of post-analysis software for immune sequencing data (dated by TCRdb to between 2014 and 2016). Paper-wide results and their limitations: Patients showed significantly higher frequencies than controls for several TRBV segments, among them TRBV5-6, TRBV5-1 and TRBV20-1.

Antigens for these TCRs are unknown. Library prep was done by PCR. Sequenced using an Illumina HiSeq 2500. Unique molecular identifiers were incorporated into TCR beta cDNA libraries to reduce PCR and sequencing biases. TCRdb itself trimmed the public reads at Q25 with fastp, ran MiXCR and retained productive beta chains. Each CDR3 protein gets just one entry, which takes the most common genes and DNA from the rows behind it. In this sample the table shows hundreds of thousands of distinct CDR3 sequences, 44% of which occur a single time. 1.5% to 2% of the sample rests with the top ten. Sequenced input: blood. The receptor set was obtained from a girl aged 10-17 years with multiple sclerosis.

A remark on this clonotype: Compared with germline, one end of the junction differs, possibly owing to a read error. The V call is TRBV4-1, the J call TRBJ1-2; unclear D gene. The CDR3 runs 16 residues. In germline, CDR1 is MGHRA, CDR2 YSYEKL. The CDR3 loop is CAGSQEFGIPNYGYTF. In DNA form, the CDR3 reads TGCGCCGGCAGCCAAGAGTTTGGCATACCTAACTATGGCTACACCTTC.

This clonotype was found a few times. The J gene is TRBJ1-1, the V gene TRBV2; no clear D. CDR1 is SNHLY and CDR2 is FYNNEI in the germline V gene. CDR3 size: 14 residues. V was cut by 5 bases and J by 1 base, with 11 bases left in between. Here the CDR3 reads CASSRKRANTEAFF. The CDR3 nucleotides read TGTGCCAGCAGTCGGAAAAGGGCGAACACTGAAGCTTTCTTT. Variable domain in full (rest from reference TRBV2 and TRBJ1-1): EPEVTQTPSHQVTQMGQEVILRCVPISNHLYFYWYRQILGQKVEFLVSFYNNEISEKSEIFDDQFSVERPDGSNFTLKIRSTKLEDSAMYFCASSRKRANTEAFFGQGTRLTVV.

The V call is TRBV11-3, the J call TRBJ2-2; D is possibly TRBD2 (5 bases). This CDR3 contains 21 residues. V was clipped by 0 bases and J by 0 bases, with 23 bases between them. Germline V lookup: CDR1 SGHNT, CDR2 YENEEA. CDR3 coding DNA: TGTGCCAGCAGCTTAGAGCCCCTTTTCGGAGGACGCCTGTCGAACACCGGGGAGCTGTTTTTT. Protein sequence: CASSLEPLFGGRLSNTGELFF.

This clonotype was counted a few times. This chain connects TRBV5-6 to TRBJ1-2; D is perhaps TRBD1 (5 bases). CDR1 is SGHDT and CDR2 is YYEEEE in the germline V gene. This CDR3 has 13 residues. V lost 3 bases to trimming and J lost 4 bases, with 10 bases between them. The CDR3: CASSWDLPYGYTF. The CDR3 nucleotides read TGTGCCAGCAGCTGGGACCTTCCCTATGGCTACACCTTC.

The chain uses TRBV10-2 and TRBJ1-1, with 10 bases matching TRBD1. Germline CDR1 WSHSY, CDR2 SAAADI. The V gene end was trimmed by 6 bases and the J gene end by 6 bases; junction bases not matched to a gene: 4. The CDR3 has 13 amino acids. The CDR3 reads CASRGQGGAEAFF. CDR3 nucleotides: TGCGCCAGCAGAGGACAGGGGGGTGCTGAAGCTTTCTTT.

J is TRBJ2-4 and V is TRBV21-1; the table's D call of TRBD2 was not tested on the DNA. The J call may be mistaken, given a closer DNA end match to TRBJ2-5. TRBV21-1 is flagged as a pseudogene. CDR3 size: 17 residues. In nucleotides, the CDR3 is TGTGCCAGCAGCCAAAAGGGAACGAGCGGGACTCAAGAGACCCAGTACTTC. It translates to CASSQKGTSGTQETQYF.

V gene TRBV5-1 combines with J gene TRBJ2-1; weak D call: TRBD2 (6 bases). This CDR3 is built from 15 residues. V lost 0 bases and J lost 9, with 16 bases in between. CDR1 SGHRS and CDR2 YFSETQ come from the germline V gene. The CDR3 sequence is CASSLVVGGVGEQFF. The CDR3 DNA sequence: TGCGCCAGCAGCTTGGTGGTCGGAGGGGTTGGTGAGCAGTTCTTC. The full variable domain, completed using reference TRBV5-1 and TRBJ2-1, is KAGVTQTPRYLIKTRGQQVTLSCSPISGHRSVSWYQQTPGQGLQFLFEYFSETQRNKGNFPGRFSGRQFSNSRSEMNVSTLELGDSALYLCASSLVVGGVGEQFFGPGTRLTVL.

As regards this clonotype: A much larger clone is a single base away; this may be a read error. This sequence joins TRBV9 and TRBJ2-3, with 11 positions matching TRBD2. The CDR3 extends over 15 amino acids. The germline V gene encodes CDR1 SGDLS and CDR2 YYNGEE. After removal of 7 bases from V and 3 bases from J, the junction contained 7 bases not matched to a gene. The CDR3 DNA reads TGTGCCAGCGGCGCTAGCGGGGGGTCGACAGATACGCAGTATTTT. Amino acid sequence: CASGASGGSTDTQYF.

This clonotype was counted between two and nine times. This chain uses TRBV29-1 with TRBJ2-7, with D perhaps TRBD2 (6 bases). Matching the DNA end better, TRBJ2-5 makes the J call doubtful. The CDR3 sequence is 13 residues long. The germline CDR1 and CDR2 sequences are SQVTM and ANQGSEA. The CDR3 is CSVEAGTGETQYF. The DNA for the CDR3 is TGCAGCGTTGAGGCGGGGACCGGAGAGACCCAGTACTTC.

With respect to this clonotype: One end of the junction fails to match germline, which may point to a read error. The V gene is TRBV2, the J gene TRBJ2-1; maybe TRBD1 (5 bases). The germline V gene encodes CDR1 SNHLY and CDR2 FYNNEI. This CDR3 is built from 13 residues. CDR3 in amino acids: CASREGVGNEQFF. DNA for the CDR3: TGTGCCAGCAGAGAAGGGGTTGGCAATGAGCAGTTCTTC.

A few counts support this clonotype. V usage is TRBV10-3 and J usage is TRBJ2-7; 9 nucleotides agree with TRBD1. The CDR3 totals 13 residues. V lost 11 bases, J lost 0 bases, and 5 bases stayed unmatched. Looked up from germline, CDR1 is ENHRY and CDR2 is SYGVKD. The CDR3 loop is CAVGDRASYEQYF. Written as DNA, the CDR3 is TGTGCCGTTGGGGACAGGGCCTCCTACGAGCAGTACTTC.

V gene TRBV20-1 combines with J gene TRBJ2-5; TRBD1 is a possible D gene (5 bases). The J call may be mistaken, given a closer DNA end match to TRBJ2-7. Germline V gene lookup returns CDR1 DFQATT and CDR2 SNEGSKA (reference sequence). The CDR3 has 13 amino acids. CDR3 DNA: TGCAGTGCCAGGGAAGCTACGGCGTACGAGCAGTACTTC. Translating gives CSAREATAYEQYF.

The V gene is TRBV29-1, the J gene TRBJ2-2, with a weak D call TRBD1 (6 bases). CDR1 and CDR2 from the germline V gene are SQVTM and ANQGSEA. The CDR3 runs to 14 residues. The germline V and J ends were trimmed by 5 bases and 2 bases, with 12 bases remaining between them. The CDR3 loop is CSVLGQQNTGELFF. In nucleotides, the CDR3 is TGCAGCGTTCTAGGACAGCAAAACACCGGGGAGCTGTTTTTT.

The genes are TRBV7-2 and TRBJ2-7; no firm D call. The V and J ends lost 4 bases and 4 bases respectively, with 14 bases between them. There are 14 residues in the CDR3. The germline V gene has CDR1 SGHTA and CDR2 FQGNSA. The CDR3 DNA reads as TGTGCCAGCAGCTCGGGTTGGACCTCTTACGAGCAGTACTTC. Translated, it gives CASSSGWTSYEQYF.

The chain is built from TRBV29-1 and TRBJ2-7, with D unclear. CDR1 and CDR2 (germline): SQVTM, ANQGSEA. This CDR3 region has 12 residues. Trimming took off 5 bases at V and 3 bases at J, with 11 bases between the two ends. CDR3 residues: CSVRSGIYEQYV. The DNA of the CDR3 is TGCAGCGTTAGGTCAGGCATCTACGAGCAGTACGTC.

V usage is TRBV5-4 and J usage is TRBJ1-5; D uncertain. Trimming pared 4 bases from V and 0 bases from J, leaving 23 bases between. The CDR3 sequence is 19 residues long. Germline loops: CDR1 SGHNT, CDR2 YYREEE (reference sequence). The CDR3 is CASSAGPGSQPDSNQPQHF. Here the CDR3 DNA reads TGTGCCAGCAGCGCCGGACCTGGCAGCCAACCGGATAGCAATCAGCCCCAGCATTTT.

The chain couples TRBV30 to TRBJ2-3; no reliable D call. V gave up 5 bases and J gave up 8 bases, with 8 bases separating them. CDR1 is GTSNPN and CDR2 is SVGIG in the germline V gene (reference sequence). The CDR3 length is 10 residues. CDR3 nucleotide sequence: TGTGCCTGGGGGCGGAGTACGCAGTATTTT. It codes for CAWGRSTQYF.

This clonotype has more than one count but fewer than ten. The V call is TRBV6-6, the J call TRBJ1-2; D is unclear. Germline lookup yields CDR1 MNHNY and CDR2 SVGAGI (reference sequence). The CDR3 runs to 17 residues. The germline V and J ends were trimmed by 0 bases and 5 bases, with 19 bases remaining between them. CDR3 nucleotides: TGTGCCAGCAGTTACTCACCGCTCGAGGTGTTGGGGTATGGCTACACCTTC. Protein sequence: CASSYSPLEVLGYGYTF.

The chain employs TRBV5-6 and TRBJ2-3; possible D gene TRBD2, 6 bases. V lost 1 base and J 0 bases, leaving 15 bases between the germline ends. The CDR3 is made up of 17 amino acids. The V gene's germline CDR1 is SGHDT and CDR2 YYEEEE. CDR3 residues: CASSLLLWEESTDTQYF. Here the CDR3 DNA reads TGTGCCAGCAGCTTGCTTCTATGGGAGGAGAGCACAGATACGCAGTATTTT.

This clonotype appeared a few times. The chain combines TRBV20-1 with TRBJ2-3; D gene ambiguous. V lost 0 bases to trimming and J lost 2 bases, with 12 bases between them. CDR3 length: 15 amino acids. The V gene's germline CDR1 is DFQATT and CDR2 SNEGSKA (reference sequence). CDR3 bases: TGCAGTGCTAGAGATCAGCAGAGGTTCACAGATACGCAGTATTTT. This gives the protein CSARDQQRFTDTQYF.

A remark on this clonotype: A much bigger clone sits one base away, suggesting this may be a read error. The gene calls are TRBV7-2 and TRBJ2-1, with TRBD2 as a possible D gene (6 bases). CDR3 length: 16 residues. Germline V gives CDR1 SGHTA, CDR2 FQGNSA. The CDR3 sequence: CACSLVAASSYNEQFF. The CDR3 nucleotides read TGTGCCTGCAGCTTAGTAGCGGCGAGCTCCTACAATGAGCAGTTCTTC.

This rearrangement joins TRBV5-1 to TRBJ1-1; D might be TRBD1 (5 bases). The germline CDR1 and CDR2 sequences are SGHRS and YFSETQ. The V end lost 6 bases, the J end lost 0 bases, and 18 bases lay between the germline ends. The CDR3 consists of 16 residues. CDR3 coding DNA: TGCGCCAGCAAACGTAGGCAGGGTCTCATGAACACTGAAGCTTTCTTT. It is translated as CASKRRQGLMNTEAFF.

The V call is TRBV27, the J call TRBJ1-1; D uncertain. Trimming shortened V by 8 bases and J by 1 base, and 11 bases separated the two germline ends. The CDR3 has 13 amino acids. Germline values: CDR1 MNHEY, CDR2 SMNVEV (reference sequence). The CDR3 sequence: CASGSSGNTEAFF. CDR3 nucleotide sequence: TGTGCCAGCGGCTCCTCAGGGAACACTGAAGCTTTCTTT.

This clonotype was counted between two and nine times. This chain joins TRBV4-2 and TRBJ2-7; 13 bases match TRBD2. Looked up from germline, CDR1 is LGHNA and CDR2 is YNFKEQ. The V and J ends lost 0 bases and 3 bases, in that order; junction bases with no gene match: 5. The CDR3 loop spans 17 amino acids. CDR3 sequence: CASSQESTSGGDYEQYF. In DNA form, the CDR3 reads TGTGCCAGCAGCCAAGAATCCACTAGCGGGGGGGACTACGAGCAGTACTTC.

The sample holds many counts of this clonotype. The DNA of the CDR3 is TGTGCCAGCAGCTTCCCCACAGATACGCAGTATTTT. Its translation: CASSFPTDTQYF. The chain carries TRBV7-2 and TRBJ2-3; D remains unclear. Germline V CDR1 and CDR2: SGHTA, FQGNSA. Trimming removed 3 bases at V and 2 bases at J, with 3 bases between. The CDR3 has 12 residues.

In DNA, the CDR3 is TGTGCCAGCAGCAAGGGACAACTACCCTCTAGCACAGATACGCAGTATTTT. Protein product: CASSKGQLPSSTDTQYF. The J gene is TRBJ2-3, the V gene TRBV9, with D perhaps matching TRBD1 (6 bases). V was trimmed by 4 bases and J by 0 bases, leaving 18 bases between them. The CDR3 covers 17 residues. Germline assignment: CDR1 SGDLS and CDR2 YYNGEE.

This clonotype was seen a handful of times. J is TRBJ1-2 and V is TRBV11-3, with D unclear. Germline CDR1 reads SGHNT; CDR2 reads YENEEA. CDR3 length equals 15 residues. With 2 bases removed from V and 7 bases from J, the gap between germline ends came to 17 bases. CDR3 region: CASSLRGQQRRGYTF. As DNA, the CDR3 is TGTGCCAGCAGCTTAAGAGGTCAACAGAGGCGTGGCTACACCTTC.